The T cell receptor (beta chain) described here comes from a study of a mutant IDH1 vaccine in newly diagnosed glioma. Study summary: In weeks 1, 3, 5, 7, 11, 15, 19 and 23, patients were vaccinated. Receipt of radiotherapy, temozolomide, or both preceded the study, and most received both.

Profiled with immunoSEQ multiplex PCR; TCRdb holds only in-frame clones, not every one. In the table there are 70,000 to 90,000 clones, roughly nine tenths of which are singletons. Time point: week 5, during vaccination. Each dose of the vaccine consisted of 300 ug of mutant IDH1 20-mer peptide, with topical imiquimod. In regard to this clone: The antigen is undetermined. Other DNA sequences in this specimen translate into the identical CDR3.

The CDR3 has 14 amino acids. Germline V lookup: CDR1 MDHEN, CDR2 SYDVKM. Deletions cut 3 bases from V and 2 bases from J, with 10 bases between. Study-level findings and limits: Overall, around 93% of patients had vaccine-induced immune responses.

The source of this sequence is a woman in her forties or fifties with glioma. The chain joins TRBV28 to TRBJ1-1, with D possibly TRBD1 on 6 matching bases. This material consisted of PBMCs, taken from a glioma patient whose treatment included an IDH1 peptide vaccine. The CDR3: CASSLWGGNTEAFF. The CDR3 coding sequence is TGTGCCAGCAGTTTGTGGGGGGGCAACACTGAAGCTTTCTTT.